These 15 T cell receptor beta chains were sequenced from one sample in a study of blood T cells in healthy people across ages. The use of a sample-barcoded 5' primer and a J-beta primer mix characterized a second PCR of 7 to 11 cycles. TCRdb called the 5' RACE reads again in MiXCR, with one record for every CDR3 protein. This table has hundreds of thousands of distinct CDR3 sequences, 56% appearing once. Sequencing was done on a sample of blood. Receptors originate from a man aged 40-49 years in good health.

The CDR3 coding sequence is TGTGCCAGCAGTCCCCGGGACAGGGGATACGATACGCAGTATTTT. It specifies CASSPRDRGYDTQYF. The chain combines TRBV27 with TRBJ2-3; 10 nucleotides align to TRBD1. V trimming: 5 bases; J trimming: 6 bases; junction bases outside the gene matches: 8. The CDR3 spans 15 residues. Germline V CDR1 and CDR2: MNHEY, SMNVEV (reference sequence).

The chain carries TRBV12-3 or TRBV12-4 and TRBJ1-4; D is uncertain. The CDR3 is 14 amino acids. Trimming cost V 0 bases and J 6 bases, with 8 bases left between them. In DNA, the CDR3 is TGTGCCAGCAGTTTAGCGCTGGCAGATGAAAAACTGTTTTTT. This encodes CASSLALADEKLFF.

The gene calls are TRBV29-1 and TRBJ1-2; D may be TRBD1 (6 bases). V was trimmed by 4 bases and J by 0 bases, leaving 9 bases between them. The germline V gene encodes CDR1 SQVTM and CDR2 ANQGSEA. There are 13 residues in the CDR3. The CDR3: CSVATGANYGYTF. CDR3 DNA sequence: TGCAGCGTTGCGACAGGAGCTAACTATGGCTACACCTTC.

The chain employs TRBV12-3 or TRBV12-4 and TRBJ1-5; maybe TRBD1 (6 bases). V was pared by 1 base and J by 7 bases, with 11 bases between. This CDR3 region has 14 residues. The CDR3 protein is CASSLVGGGQPQHF. As DNA, the CDR3 is TGTGCCAGCAGTTTAGTAGGGGGTGGACAGCCCCAGCATTTT.

The chain links TRBV3-1 to TRBJ2-5, with 11 bases aligning to TRBD2. CDR1 and CDR2 from the germline V gene are LGHDT and YNNKEL (reference sequence). The CDR3 runs 19 residues. Losses at the gene ends were 0 bases for V and 4 bases for J; bases not matched to a gene: 13. CDR3 region: CASSQEVPTSGRPRETQYF. The CDR3 nucleotides are TGTGCCAGCAGCCAAGAGGTCCCCACTAGCGGGAGACCGAGAGAGACCCAGTACTTC.

There are a few counts of this clonotype. The V and J genes are TRBV29-1 and TRBJ1-4; 7 bases line up with TRBD1. CDR3 length: 11 residues. CDR1 and CDR2 (germline): SQVTM, ANQGSEA. V was pared by 3 bases and J by 14 bases, with 6 bases of the junction left unmatched. CDR3 sequence (DNA): TGCAGCGTTGACCGAGGGACAGAGCTGTTTTTT. It codes for CSVDRGTELFF.

The genes are TRBV28 and TRBJ2-7, with 9 positions matching TRBD1. This CDR3 region has 16 residues. V shed 4 bases, J shed 5 bases, and the junction held 12 bases outside the gene matches. The germline V gene encodes CDR1 MDHEN and CDR2 SYDVKM. The DNA for the CDR3 is TGTGCCAGCAGTTCCACGACAGGGGGGTTAGTGGACGAGCAGTACTTC. Its translation is CASSSTTGGLVDEQYF.

This clonotype was detected a few times. The chain employs TRBV27 and TRBJ2-4, with 7 nucleotides matching TRBD1. The J call could be wrong; TRBJ2-7 is a better fit for the DNA end. Germline V gives CDR1 MNHEY, CDR2 SMNVEV (reference sequence). This CDR3 has 13 residues. CDR3: CASSFRDRDEQYF. CDR3 DNA sequence: TGTGCCAGCAGTTTTCGAGACAGGGACGAGCAGTACTTC.

This chain links TRBV4-3 with TRBJ2-1, with 8 bases aligning to TRBD2. Germline trimming cut 1 base from V and 12 bases from J; bases unmatched to any gene: 8. The CDR3 totals 14 residues. The germline V gene encodes CDR1 LGHNA and CDR2 YSLEER. CDR3 DNA: TGCGCCAGCAGCCAAGCGGGAGGGATCAGCGGGCAGTTCTTC. Translated: CASSQAGGISGQFF.

The chain couples TRBV6-4 to TRBJ2-3; D is uncertain. Germline V gives CDR1 MRHNA, CDR2 SNTAGT. The CDR3 runs 14 residues. Trimming took 0 bases from V and 4 from J, leaving 8 bases between them. CDR3 sequence: CASSDSLDSDTQYF. The CDR3 DNA sequence: TGTGCCAGCAGTGACTCGTTAGATTCAGATACGCAGTATTTT.

The J gene is TRBJ2-3, the V gene TRBV28; no definite D call. Germline V gives CDR1 MDHEN, CDR2 SYDVKM. This CDR3 comprises 17 residues. The germline V and J ends were trimmed by 2 bases and 1 base, with 16 bases remaining between them. The CDR3 DNA is TGTGCCAGCAGTTTAATCGCCCACGATCGAGGCACAGATACGCAGTATTTT. Translated, it gives CASSLIAHDRGTDTQYF. The whole variable domain, filled in from reference TRBV28 and TRBJ2-3, reads DVKVTQSSRYLVKRTGEKVFLECVQDMDHENMFWYRQDPGLGLRLIYFSYDVKMKEKGDIPEGYSVSREKKERFSLILESASTNQTSMYLCASSLIAHDRGTDTQYFGPGTRLTVL.

This rearrangement joins TRBV5-1 to TRBJ2-5; the match to TRBD2 covers 9 bases. CDR3 length: 15 residues. Germline V gives CDR1 SGHRS, CDR2 YFSETQ. The junction had 7 bases not matched to a gene; V was cut back by 5 bases and J by 2 bases. This CDR3 is CASSYLAGPQETQYF. In nucleotides, the CDR3 is TGCGCCAGCAGTTACCTAGCGGGACCTCAAGAGACCCAGTACTTC.

The CDR3 nucleotides are TGTGCCAGCAGCTGGGGACAGGGATATACGCAGTATTTT. As protein: CASSWGQGYTQYF. This chain connects TRBV21-1 to TRBJ2-3; the DNA was not compared with TRBD1, the D call given in the table. TRBV21-1 counts as a pseudogene. This CDR3 is 13 amino acids long.

The chain employs TRBV10-3 and TRBJ2-1, with 7 bases fitting TRBD1. This CDR3 comprises 21 residues. The V segment lost 10 bases and the J segment 2 bases; nucleotides outside the gene matches: 29. The V gene's germline CDR1 is ENHRY and CDR2 SYGVKD. The CDR3 loop is CATVFAGRTPAPGTAYNEQFF. CDR3 in DNA: TGTGCCACCGTGTTTGCCGGTCGTACGCCCGCCCCCGGGACAGCCTACAATGAGCAGTTCTTC.

The chain combines TRBV20-1 with TRBJ2-1, with D perhaps TRBD1 (6 bases). Germline V gene data show CDR1 as DFQATT and CDR2 as SNEGSKA (reference sequence). V was pared by 4 bases and J by 7 bases, with 26 bases between. CDR3 length: 17 residues. CDR3 nucleotides: TGCAGTGCTAATCCGGGACAACCAATGGCGGCGCCTAATGAGCAGTTCTTC. This sequence encodes CSANPGQPMAAPNEQFF.